This T cell receptor (beta chain) is drawn from a study of T cell changes during pregnancy in multiple sclerosis. Data came from immunoSEQ multiplex PCR; TCRdb stores just in-frame clones and leaves some out. The data contain 55,000 to 70,000 clones, approximately 90% of them singletons. The sequences come from peripheral blood, collected after pregnancy. This TCR came from a female donor with multiple sclerosis, enrolled in a pregnancy study.

The CDR3 nucleotides are TGCGCCAGCAGCTTGAAGGTGGGGGGCGAGCAGTACTTC. This encodes CASSLKVGGEQYF. The chain joins TRBV5-1 to TRBJ2-7; D is possibly TRBD2 (6 bases). The CDR3 has 13 amino acids. V was cut by 1 base and J by 6 bases, with 11 bases left in between. Per the germline V gene, CDR1 is SGHRS and CDR2 is YFSETQ.